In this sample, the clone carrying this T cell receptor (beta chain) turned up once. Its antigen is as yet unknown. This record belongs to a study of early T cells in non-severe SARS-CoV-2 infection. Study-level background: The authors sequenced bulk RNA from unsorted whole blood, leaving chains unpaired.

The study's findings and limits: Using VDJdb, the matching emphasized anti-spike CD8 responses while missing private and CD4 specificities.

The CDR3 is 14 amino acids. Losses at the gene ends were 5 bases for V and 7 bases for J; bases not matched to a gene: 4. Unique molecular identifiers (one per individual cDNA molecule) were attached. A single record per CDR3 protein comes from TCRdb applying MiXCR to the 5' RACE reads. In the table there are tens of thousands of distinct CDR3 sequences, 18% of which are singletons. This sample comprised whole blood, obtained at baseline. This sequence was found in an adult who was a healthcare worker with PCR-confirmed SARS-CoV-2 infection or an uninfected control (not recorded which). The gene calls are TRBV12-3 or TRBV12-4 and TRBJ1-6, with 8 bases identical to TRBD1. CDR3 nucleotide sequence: TGTGCCAGCAGTCTTCAGGGGGCGAATTCACCCCTCCACTTT. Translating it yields CASSLQGANSPLHF.